These T cell receptor beta chains were read from a single sample in a study of T cells in localized non-small cell lung cancer. The table came from immunoSEQ multiplex PCR; TCRdb's copy has only in-frame clones and leaves some out. The table shows about 580 clones, with around 42% occurring only once. The sequencing here drew on lung tumor tissue, taken before any cancer treatment. These receptors originate from a female donor of 60 years or more with stage I lung adenocarcinoma. CDR3s include the opening cysteine and the closing phenylalanine or tryptophan. A D gene is named only where the DNA matches it firmly. A clone size is listed for some rows: how often the clone was seen (once, few, many), or a class if it is expanded.

j_call v_call cdr3_length d_call clone_size cdr3_nt cdr3_aa
TRBJ1-2 TRBV28 14 NA NA TGTGCCAGCAGCCCAGGCGGGGGCAGTTATGGCTACACCTTC CASSPGGGSYGYTF
TRBJ2-5 TRBV28 14 NA NA TGTGCCAGCAGTCCCATCGGGGCTCGAGAGACCCAGTACTTC CASSPIGARETQYF
TRBJ2-3 TRBV7-7 14 TRBD1 NA TGTGCCAGCAGCCTCGGACAGGGGACAGATACGCAGTATTTT CASSLGQGTDTQYF
TRBJ1-1 TRBV6-7 11 NA few TGTGCCAGCAGCGCGAACACTGAAGCTTTCTTT CASSANTEAFF
TRBJ1-2 TRBV6-8 15 NA few TGTGCCAGCAGTACCCGACAGTTTGTAAACTATGGCTACACCTTC CASSTRQFVNYGYTF
TRBJ2-7 TRBV11-3 15 TRBD1 NA TGTGCCAGCAGCTTACCGGGACAGGGTTCCTACGAGCAGTACTTC CASSLPGQGSYEQYF
TRBJ2-7 TRBV28 15 NA NA TGTGCCAGCAGTTTAACGTTCGGCCGGTCCTACGAGCAGTACTTC CASSLTFGRSYEQYF
TRBJ2-5 TRBV15 20 TRBD1 NA TGTGCCACCAGCAGAGATCGATCGGGACAGGGTACCTCCTTAGGTGAGACCCAGTACTTC CATSRDRSGQGTSLGETQYF
TRBJ2-7 TRBV19 15 TRBD2 few TGTGCCAGTAGTATAGTTGGCGGGAGGACCCACGAGCAGTACTTC CASSIVGGRTHEQYF
TRBJ2-4 TRBV5-1 15 NA NA TGCGCCAGCAGCCGTCCGGGACTAGCCAAAAACATTCAGTACTTC CASSRPGLAKNIQYF
TRBJ2-7 TRBV7-6 16 TRBD2 few TGTGCCAGCAGCTTATGGCCAGCGGGAGCCGTCTACGAGCAGTACTTC CASSLWPAGAVYEQYF
TRBJ2-1 TRBV11-3 15 NA NA TGTGCCAGCAGCTTGGGGCGGGACGCCTACAATGAGCAGTTCTTC CASSLGRDAYNEQFF
TRBJ1-2 TRBV19 12 NA few TGTGCCAGTAGTTGGATTTATCGGGGCTACACCTTC CASSWIYRGYTF
TRBJ2-1 TRBV12-5 16 TRBD2 NA TGTGCTAGTGGTTCCGGGACTAGCGGGGGAGGGGATGAGCAGTTCTTC CASGSGTSGGGDEQFF
TRBJ1-6 TRBV5-1 17 NA NA TGCGCCAGCAGCTTGGGAAAAACTACAGGGATAGGTTCACCCCTCCACTTT CASSLGKTTGIGSPLHF
TRBJ1-1 TRBV11-3 14 TRBD1 NA TGTGCCAGCAGCTTACAGGGGGCGAACACTGAAGCTTTCTTT CASSLQGANTEAFF
TRBJ2-1 TRBV10-2 15 TRBD1 NA TGCGCCAGCAGTTTAGGGACAGGGATCTACAATGAGCAGTTCTTC CASSLGTGIYNEQFF
TRBJ2-1 TRBV11-3 15 NA hyperexpanded TGTGCCAGCAGCTTTCCGGGACTCGAGATCAATGAGCAGTTCTTC CASSFPGLEINEQFF
TRBJ2-3 TRBV7-5 16 NA few TGTGCCAGCACCCTCCGGGGCGGGAGCGGGGCAGATACGCAGTATTTT CASTLRGGSGADTQYF
TRBJ2-7 TRBV11-3 19 TRBD2 NA TGTGCCAGCAGCTTAGAGGCTGGACTAGCGGGAACGCTTTCCTACGAGCAGTACTTC CASSLEAGLAGTLSYEQYF
TRBJ1-1 TRBV30 14 NA NA TGTGCCTGGAGTCTACAGGCAATGAACACTGAAGCTTTCTTT CAWSLQAMNTEAFF
TRBJ1-4 TRBV19 12 NA hyperexpanded TGTGCCAGTAAACCCAACGGGGAAAAACTGTTTTTT CASKPNGEKLFF
TRBJ1-1 TRBV10-2 12 TRBD1 NA TGCGCCAGCAGCGGCGACAGGGATGAAGCTTTCTTT CASSGDRDEAFF
TRBJ1-2 TRBV11-3 15 NA few TGTGCCAGCAGCTTAGGGGGGTTAGCCGGCTATGGCTACACCTTC CASSLGGLAGYGYTF
TRBJ1-1 TRBV9 15 NA NA TGTGCCTCTACAGGGTACACGCTCATGAACACTGAAGCTTTCTTT CASTGYTLMNTEAFF
TRBJ2-1 TRBV9 19 TRBD2 NA TGTGCCAGCATCCCTAGACTAGCGGCCAGGGCCAGCTCCTACAATGAGCAGTTCTTC CASIPRLAARASSYNEQFF
TRBJ2-1 TRBV19 17 NA NA TGTGCCAGTAGTCCCGGCCTACGGACAGCATACTACAATGAGCAGTTCTTC CASSPGLRTAYYNEQFF
TRBJ2-7 TRBV18 17 TRBD1 NA TGTGCCAGCTCACACAAAAGCCGGGACAGGGGAACCTACGAGCAGTACTTC CASSHKSRDRGTYEQYF
TRBJ1-2 TRBV11-3 16 NA NA TGTGCCAGCAGCTTAGGACTCCTCAGGGATAGCTATGGCTACACCTTC CASSLGLLRDSYGYTF
TRBJ2-3 TRBV15 14 TRBD2 few TGTGCCACCGCCAAGACTAGCGGGGCAGATACGCAGTATTTT CATAKTSGADTQYF
TRBJ2-1 TRBV15 13 NA NA TGTGCCACCAGCCGTCTATTGTGGGGGGAGCAGTTCTTC CATSRLLWGEQFF
TRBJ1-5 TRBV10-3 17 TRBD1 NA TGTGCCAGCAGGGAGGCCAGGGGGGGCGTCGGCAATCAGCCCCAGCATTTT CASREARGGVGNQPQHF
TRBJ2-3 TRBV9 18 TRBD2 few TGTGCCAGCAGCCCGGAGGCCCTCGGACTAGCGGGCTCAGATACGCAGTATTTT CASSPEALGLAGSDTQYF
TRBJ1-2 TRBV15 18 NA NA TGTGCCACCAGCGGACAAAAAAACCCAGAATTAGCTAACTATGGCTACACCTTC CATSGQKNPELANYGYTF
TRBJ2-1 TRBV6-8 15 TRBD2 NA TGTGCCAGCAGTTTCCTAGCGGGAGCGAACAATGAGCAGTTCTTC CASSFLAGANNEQFF
TRBJ2-1 TRBV11-3 15 NA medium-sized TGTGCCAGCAGCCTGGCCAGGATGGCTGTGGATGAGCAGTTCTTC CASSLARMAVDEQFF
TRBJ2-3 TRBV6-8 15 NA NA TGTGCCAGCAGTTACCCGGAGGGGGGCACAGATACGCAGTATTTT CASSYPEGGTDTQYF
TRBJ1-4 TRBV18 15 TRBD1 NA TGTGCCAGCTCACCCAGACAGGGACTTAATGAAAAACTGTTTTTT CASSPRQGLNEKLFF
TRBJ1-1 TRBV30 13 NA once TGTGCCTGGAACCTGGCAGGGACCACTGAAGCTTTCTTT CAWNLAGTTEAFF
TRBJ2-5 TRBV7-5 14 NA few TGTGCCAGCAGCCCGACAGGGATACAAGAGACCCAGTACTTC CASSPTGIQETQYF
TRBJ1-2 TRBV28 15 NA few TGTGCCAGCAGTTTATCCCTAACAAGGAACTATGGCTACACCTTC CASSLSLTRNYGYTF
TRBJ2-1 TRBV6-8 15 NA NA TGTGCCAGCAGCTACGAGGGGGGGTCCTACAATGAGCAGTTCTTC CASSYEGGSYNEQFF
TRBJ2-1 TRBV28 13 NA NA TGTGCCAGCACCGCCCCCCCCGGGAATGAGCAGTTCTTC CASTAPPGNEQFF
TRBJ2-2 TRBV19 16 NA NA TGTGCCAGTAGTAGGGGAGGCGGACATCTCACCGGGGAGCTGTTTTTT CASSRGGGHLTGELFF
TRBJ2-1 TRBV9 12 NA NA TGTGCCAGCAGCGCCACAGGGAATGAGCAGTTCTTC CASSATGNEQFF
TRBJ1-2 TRBV6-1 14 NA NA TGTGCCAGCAGTGAAGGGCAGGTGGGCTATGGCTACACCTTC CASSEGQVGYGYTF
TRBJ2-7 TRBV5-1 15 NA NA TGCGCCAGCAGCTCTCTGGGGGAGGCTCCCTACGAGCAGTACTTC CASSSLGEAPYEQYF
TRBJ2-1 TRBV28 17 TRBD2 few TGTGCCAGCAGTTTGGGTACTAGCGGGAGCTCCTACAATGAGCAGTTCTTC CASSLGTSGSSYNEQFF